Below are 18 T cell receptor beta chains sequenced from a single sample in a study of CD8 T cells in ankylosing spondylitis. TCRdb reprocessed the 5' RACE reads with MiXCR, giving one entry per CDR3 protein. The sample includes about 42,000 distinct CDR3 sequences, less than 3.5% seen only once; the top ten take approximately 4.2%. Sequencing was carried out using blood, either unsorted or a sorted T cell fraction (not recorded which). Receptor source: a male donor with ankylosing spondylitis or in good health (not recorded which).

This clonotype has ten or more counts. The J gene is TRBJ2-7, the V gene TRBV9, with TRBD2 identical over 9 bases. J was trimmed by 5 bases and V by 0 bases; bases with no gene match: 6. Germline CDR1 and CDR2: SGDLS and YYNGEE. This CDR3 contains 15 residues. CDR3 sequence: CASSVASGISDEQYF. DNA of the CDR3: TGTGCCAGCAGCGTAGCTAGCGGGATCTCGGACGAGCAGTACTTC. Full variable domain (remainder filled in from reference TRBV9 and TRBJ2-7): DSGVTQTPKHLITATGQRVTLRCSPRSGDLSVYWYQQSLDQGLQFLIQYYNGEERAKGNILERFSAQQFPDLHSELNLSSLELGDSALYFCASSVASGISDEQYFGPGTRLTVT.

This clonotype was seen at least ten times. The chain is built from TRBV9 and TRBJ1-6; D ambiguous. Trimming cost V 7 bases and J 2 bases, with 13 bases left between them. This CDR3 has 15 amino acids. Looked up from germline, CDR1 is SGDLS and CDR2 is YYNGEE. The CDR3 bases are TGTGCCAGCGATCCCCGGGGTACCTATAATTCACCCCTCCACTTT. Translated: CASDPRGTYNSPLHF.

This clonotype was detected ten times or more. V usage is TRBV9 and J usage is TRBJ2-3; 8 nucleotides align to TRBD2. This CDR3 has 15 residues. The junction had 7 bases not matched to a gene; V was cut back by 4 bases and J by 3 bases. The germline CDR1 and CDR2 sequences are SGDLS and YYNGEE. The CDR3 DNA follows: TGTGCCAGCAGCTACCGACTAGCGTCAACAGATACGCAGTATTTT. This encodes CASSYRLASTDTQYF.

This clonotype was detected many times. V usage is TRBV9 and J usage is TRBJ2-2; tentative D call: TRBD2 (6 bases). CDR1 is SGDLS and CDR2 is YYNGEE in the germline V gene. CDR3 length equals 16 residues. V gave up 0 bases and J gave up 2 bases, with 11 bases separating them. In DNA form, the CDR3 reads TGTGCCAGCAGCGTAGTTGGAGGGAAAAACACCGGGGAGCTGTTTTTT. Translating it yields CASSVVGGKNTGELFF.

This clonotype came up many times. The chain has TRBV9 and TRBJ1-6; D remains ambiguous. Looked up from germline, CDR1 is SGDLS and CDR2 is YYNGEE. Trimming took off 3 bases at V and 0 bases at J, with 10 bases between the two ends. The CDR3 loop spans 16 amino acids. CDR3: CASSGKTSSYNSPLHF. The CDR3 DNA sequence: TGTGCCAGCAGCGGAAAAACGAGCTCCTATAATTCACCCCTCCACTTT.

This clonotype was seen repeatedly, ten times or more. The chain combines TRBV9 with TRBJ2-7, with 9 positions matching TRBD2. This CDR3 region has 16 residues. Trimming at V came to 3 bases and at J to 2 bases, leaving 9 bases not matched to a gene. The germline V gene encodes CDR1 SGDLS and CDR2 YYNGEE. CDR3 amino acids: CASSEGVAGGAYEQYF. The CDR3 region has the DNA TGTGCCAGCAGCGAAGGGGTGGCGGGAGGGGCCTACGAGCAGTACTTC.

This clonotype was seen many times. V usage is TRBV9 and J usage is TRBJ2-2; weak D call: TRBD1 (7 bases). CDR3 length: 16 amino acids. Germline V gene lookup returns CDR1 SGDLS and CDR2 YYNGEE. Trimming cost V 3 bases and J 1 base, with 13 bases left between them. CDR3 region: CASSGVQGGNTGELFF. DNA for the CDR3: TGTGCCAGCAGCGGGGTCCAGGGGGGGAACACCGGGGAGCTGTTTTTT.

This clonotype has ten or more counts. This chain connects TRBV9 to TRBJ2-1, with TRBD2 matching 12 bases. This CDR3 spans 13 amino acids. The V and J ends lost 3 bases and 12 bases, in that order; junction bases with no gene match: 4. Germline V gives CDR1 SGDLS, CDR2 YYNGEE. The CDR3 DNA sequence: TGTGCCAGCAGCGCTGGACTAGCGGGAAGGCAGTTCTTC. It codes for CASSAGLAGRQFF. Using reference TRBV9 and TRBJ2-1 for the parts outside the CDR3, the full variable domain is DSGVTQTPKHLITATGQRVTLRCSPRSGDLSVYWYQQSLDQGLQFLIQYYNGEERAKGNILERFSAQQFPDLHSELNLSSLELGDSALYFCASSAGLAGRQFFGPGTRLTVL.

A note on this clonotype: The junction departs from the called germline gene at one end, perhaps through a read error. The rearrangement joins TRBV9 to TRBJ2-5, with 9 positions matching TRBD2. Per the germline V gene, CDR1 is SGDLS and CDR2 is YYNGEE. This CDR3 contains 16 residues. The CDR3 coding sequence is TGTGCCAGCAGCCGCCGTCGGCTAGCGGGAACGGAGACCCAGAACTTC. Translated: CASSRRRLAGTETQNF.

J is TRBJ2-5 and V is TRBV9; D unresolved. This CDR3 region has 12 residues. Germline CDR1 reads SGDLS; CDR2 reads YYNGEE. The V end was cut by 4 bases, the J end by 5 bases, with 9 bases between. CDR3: CASSPPGETQYF. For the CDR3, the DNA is TGTGCCAGCAGCCCCCCTGGGGAGACCCAGTACTTC.

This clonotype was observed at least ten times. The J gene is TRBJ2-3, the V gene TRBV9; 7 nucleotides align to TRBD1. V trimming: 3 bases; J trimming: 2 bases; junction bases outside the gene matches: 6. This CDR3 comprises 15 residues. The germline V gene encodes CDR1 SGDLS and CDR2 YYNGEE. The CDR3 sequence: CASSAGTATTDTQYF. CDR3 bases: TGTGCCAGCAGCGCCGGGACAGCGACCACAGATACGCAGTATTTT. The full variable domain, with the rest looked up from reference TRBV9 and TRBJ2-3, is DSGVTQTPKHLITATGQRVTLRCSPRSGDLSVYWYQQSLDQGLQFLIQYYNGEERAKGNILERFSAQQFPDLHSELNLSSLELGDSALYFCASSAGTATTDTQYFGPGTRLTVL.

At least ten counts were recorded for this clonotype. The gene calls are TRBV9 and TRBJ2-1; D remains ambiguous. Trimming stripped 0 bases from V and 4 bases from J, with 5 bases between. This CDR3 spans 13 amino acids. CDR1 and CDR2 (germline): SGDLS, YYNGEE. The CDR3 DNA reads TGTGCCAGCAGCGTAGCAGTTTACAATGAGCAGTTCTTC. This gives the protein CASSVAVYNEQFF.

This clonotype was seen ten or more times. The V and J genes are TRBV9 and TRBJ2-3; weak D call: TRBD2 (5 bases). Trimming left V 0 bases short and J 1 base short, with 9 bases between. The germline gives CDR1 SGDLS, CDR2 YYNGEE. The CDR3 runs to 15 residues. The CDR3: CASSVASGGTDTQYF. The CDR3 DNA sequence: TGTGCCAGCAGCGTAGCAAGCGGAGGCACAGATACGCAGTATTTT.

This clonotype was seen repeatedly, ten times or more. The CDR3: CASSVADPPSGITDTQYF. DNA for the CDR3: TGTGCCAGCAGCGTAGCTGATCCCCCTAGCGGGATCACAGATACGCAGTATTTT. The rearrangement links TRBV9 to TRBJ2-3; 9 bases are a match to TRBD2. V lost 0 bases and J lost 2; bases outside the gene matches: 10. CDR1 and CDR2 from the germline V gene are SGDLS and YYNGEE. CDR3 length: 18 residues.

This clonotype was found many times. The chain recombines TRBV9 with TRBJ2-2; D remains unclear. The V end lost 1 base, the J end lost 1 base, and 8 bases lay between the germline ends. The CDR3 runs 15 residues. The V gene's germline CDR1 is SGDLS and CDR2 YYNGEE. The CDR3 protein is CASSVLVENTGELFF. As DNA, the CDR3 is TGTGCCAGCAGCGTATTGGTAGAGAACACCGGGGAGCTGTTTTTT.

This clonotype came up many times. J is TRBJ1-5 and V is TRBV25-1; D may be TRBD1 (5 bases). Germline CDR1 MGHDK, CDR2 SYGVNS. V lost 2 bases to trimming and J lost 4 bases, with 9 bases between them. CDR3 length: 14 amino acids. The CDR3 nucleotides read TGTGCCAGCAGTGAAACTGGGACTAATCAGCCCCAGCATTTT. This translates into CASSETGTNQPQHF.

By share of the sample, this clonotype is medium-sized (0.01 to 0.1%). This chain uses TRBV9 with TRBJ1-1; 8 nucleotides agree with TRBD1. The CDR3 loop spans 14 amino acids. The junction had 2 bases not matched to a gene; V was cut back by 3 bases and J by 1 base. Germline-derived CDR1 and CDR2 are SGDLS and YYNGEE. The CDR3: CASSAGTGNTEAFF. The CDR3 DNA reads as TGTGCCAGCAGCGCGGGGACAGGGAACACTGAAGCTTTCTTT.

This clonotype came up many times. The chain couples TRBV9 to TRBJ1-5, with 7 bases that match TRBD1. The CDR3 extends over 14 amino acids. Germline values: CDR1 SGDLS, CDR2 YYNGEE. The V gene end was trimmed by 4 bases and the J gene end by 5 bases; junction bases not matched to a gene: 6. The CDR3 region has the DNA TGTGCCAGCAGCTCTCAGGGGGGATATCAGCCCCAGCATTTT. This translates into CASSSQGGYQPQHF.